This T cell receptor beta chain was obtained from a study of blood T cell repertoires in COVID-19. From germline, CDR1 is LNHDA and CDR2 SQIVND (reference sequence). The CDR3 contains 15 residues. After removal of 1 base from V and 2 bases from J, the junction contained 2 bases not matched to a gene. Original processing methods: From reference gene primer amplification, estimates of nucleated cell counts were derived. Profiling relied on immunoSEQ multiplex PCR, and the TCRdb table lists in-frame clones only, not all of them. V, J and clone size derive from that table, while D and trimming were established from the DNA sequence. This table holds a few hundred thousand clones, almost 90% found once. This clone occurred once. This sample includes further DNA sequences coding for the same CDR3.

Sequencing was performed on PBMCs or T cells enriched from blood (not recorded which). This receptor was taken from a woman aged 45 to 65 with acute COVID-19. The chain couples TRBV19 to TRBJ1-5; 7 bases fit TRBD1. The CDR3 sequence is CASSIGQGGNQPQHF. The DNA of the CDR3 is TGTGCCAGTAGTATAGGGCAGGGGGGCAATCAGCCCCAGCATTTT. Full variable domain (rest looked up from reference TRBV19 and TRBJ1-5): DGGITQSPKYLFRKEGQNVTLSCEQNLNHDAMYWYRQDPGQGLRLIYYSQIVNDFQKGDIAEGYSVSREKKESFPLTVTSAQKNPTAFYLCASSIGQGGNQPQHFGDGTRLSIL.